The 9 T cell receptor beta chains below were found in one sample sequenced in a study of beta chain features in type 1 diabetes. Expressed TCRB transcripts were sequenced because the entire RNA isolate underwent reverse transcription. The data were produced by immunoSEQ multiplex PCR, yet TCRdb's version contains in-frame clones alone and is incomplete. The table records under 450,000 clones, around 14% of them present only once. The source material was naive CD4+ T cells from blood. Receptors originate from a man aged 25 to 45 in good health.

The chain uses TRBV11-2 and TRBJ2-7, with D uncertain. Trimming took off 3 bases at V and 3 bases at J, with 12 bases between the two ends. The CDR3 is 14 residues long. Germline values: CDR1 SGHAT, CDR2 FQNNGV. CDR3: CASSFQPRDYEQYV. CDR3 DNA: TGTGCCAGCAGCTTCCAGCCACGAGACTACGAGCAGTACGTC.

This clone was recorded a few times. The V call is TRBV7-6, the J call TRBJ2-7, with 13 bases identical to TRBD2. V lost 1 base and J lost 7; bases outside the gene matches: 4. This CDR3 contains 15 residues. Germline V lookup: CDR1 SGHVS, CDR2 FNYEAQ. In nucleotides, the CDR3 is TGTGCCAGCAGCTTAGAGGGACTAGCGGGATCAGAGCAGTACGTC. Translation: CASSLEGLAGSEQYV.

This clone was seen repeatedly, ten times or more. The chain uses TRBV29-1 and TRBJ1-1; no reliable D call. This CDR3 region has 12 residues. The ends were cut back, 7 bases at V and 7 bases at J, with 16 bases in the middle. CDR1 and CDR2 (germline): SQVTM, ANQGSEA. The CDR3 loop is CSETEGLGEAFF. The CDR3 DNA sequence: TGCAGCGAAACAGAGGGATTAGGTGAAGCTTTCTTT.

This clone was observed a few times. Here the CDR3 reads CASSEGVRKNIQYF. The DNA of the CDR3 is TGTGCCAGCAGCGAAGGGGTCCGCAAAAACATTCAGTACTTC. The chain carries TRBV6-6 and TRBJ2-4, with D possibly matching TRBD1 (5 bases). The CDR3 loop spans 14 amino acids. CDR1 and CDR2 (germline): MNHNY, SVGAGI (reference sequence). V was trimmed by 6 bases and J by 3 bases, leaving 12 bases between them.

V is TRBV5-1 and J is TRBJ1-1; D is uncertain. The V end was cut by 1 base, the J end by 0 bases, with 10 bases between. CDR1 is SGHRS and CDR2 is YFSETQ in the germline V gene. CDR3 size: 15 residues. The CDR3 loop is CASSLKLPMNTEAFF. CDR3 coding DNA: TGCGCCAGCAGCTTGAAGCTCCCCATGAACACTGAAGCTTTCTTT. The entire variable domain, with the rest obtained from reference TRBV5-1 and TRBJ1-1, is as follows: KAGVTQTPRYLIKTRGQQVTLSCSPISGHRSVSWYQQTPGQGLQFLFEYFSETQRNKGNFPGRFSGRQFSNSRSEMNVSTLELGDSALYLCASSLKLPMNTEAFFGQGTRLTVV.

The chain couples TRBV28 to TRBJ2-3, with D perhaps given as TRBD1 or TRBD2 (5 bases each). CDR1 is MDHEN, CDR2 SYDVKM, per germline. V lost 3 bases, J lost 9 bases, and 7 bases lay in between. CDR3 length: 11 residues. DNA of the CDR3: TGTGCCAGCAGTTTCCGGGGCACGCAGTATTTT. Encoded protein: CASSFRGTQYF.

This clone showed up just a few times. This chain uses TRBV6-1 with TRBJ2-7; possibly TRBD1 for D (6 bases). Germline-derived CDR1 and CDR2 are MNHNS and SASEGT. The CDR3 covers 15 residues. Trimming took 1 base from V and 2 from J, leaving 12 bases between them. The DNA for the CDR3 is TGTGCCAGCAGTGAAGGGGCAGGGGCACCCTACGAGCAGTACGTC. This codes for CASSEGAGAPYEQYV.

This clone was counted only a few times. The chain has TRBV7-9 and TRBJ2-1, with 12 bases fitting TRBD2. The CDR3 contains 15 residues. Trimming removed 6 bases from V and 7 bases from J; junction bases left unmatched: 7. The germline gives CDR1 SEHNR, CDR2 FQNEAQ (reference sequence). The CDR3 DNA reads as TGTGCCAGCAGTCAGACTAGCGGGAGAGGGAATGAGCAGTTCTTC. As protein: CASSQTSGRGNEQFF.

The chain's CDR3 is CASSLSTGQGPNEQFF. The CDR3 region has the DNA TGTGCCAGCAGTTTATCAACGGGACAGGGTCCCAATGAGCAGTTCTTC. V gene TRBV27 combines with J gene TRBJ2-1; TRBD1 aligns across 9 bases. V was clipped by 0 bases and J by 6 bases; unmatched bases: 6. Germline V CDR1 and CDR2: MNHEY, SMNVEV (reference sequence). The CDR3 runs 16 residues.